Sequencing of this T cell receptor beta chain was carried out in a study of blood T cell repertoires in COVID-19. Study context: Donors in the United States, Italy and Spain gave samples during acute or convalescent COVID-19.

This clone was seen a handful of times. Repertoires were generated with immunoSEQ multiplex PCR, while TCRdb's copy carries only in-frame clones and drops some. The repertoire holds roughly 47,000 clones, with 80% to 90% as singletons. The germline CDR1 and CDR2 sequences are SGHDT and YYEEEE. This CDR3 is built from 19 residues. Trimming removed 4 bases from V and 4 bases from J, with 26 bases in between. The sample taken for sequencing was peripheral blood. This TCR came from a man aged 45-65 years with acute or convalescent COVID-19. V is TRBV5-6 and J is TRBJ2-2; maybe TRBD2 (5 bases). The CDR3 region is CASSGFLSELQWGTGELFF. The CDR3 DNA reads as TGTGCCAGCAGCGGGTTTCTTAGCGAATTGCAATGGGGCACCGGGGAGCTGTTTTTT. Full variable domain (rest looked up from reference TRBV5-6 and TRBJ2-2): DAGVTQSPTHLIKTRGQQVTLRCSPKSGHDTVSWYQQALGQGPQFIFQYYEEEERQRGNFPDRFSGHQFPNYSSELNVNALLLGDSALYLCASSGFLSELQWGTGELFFGEGSRLTVL.